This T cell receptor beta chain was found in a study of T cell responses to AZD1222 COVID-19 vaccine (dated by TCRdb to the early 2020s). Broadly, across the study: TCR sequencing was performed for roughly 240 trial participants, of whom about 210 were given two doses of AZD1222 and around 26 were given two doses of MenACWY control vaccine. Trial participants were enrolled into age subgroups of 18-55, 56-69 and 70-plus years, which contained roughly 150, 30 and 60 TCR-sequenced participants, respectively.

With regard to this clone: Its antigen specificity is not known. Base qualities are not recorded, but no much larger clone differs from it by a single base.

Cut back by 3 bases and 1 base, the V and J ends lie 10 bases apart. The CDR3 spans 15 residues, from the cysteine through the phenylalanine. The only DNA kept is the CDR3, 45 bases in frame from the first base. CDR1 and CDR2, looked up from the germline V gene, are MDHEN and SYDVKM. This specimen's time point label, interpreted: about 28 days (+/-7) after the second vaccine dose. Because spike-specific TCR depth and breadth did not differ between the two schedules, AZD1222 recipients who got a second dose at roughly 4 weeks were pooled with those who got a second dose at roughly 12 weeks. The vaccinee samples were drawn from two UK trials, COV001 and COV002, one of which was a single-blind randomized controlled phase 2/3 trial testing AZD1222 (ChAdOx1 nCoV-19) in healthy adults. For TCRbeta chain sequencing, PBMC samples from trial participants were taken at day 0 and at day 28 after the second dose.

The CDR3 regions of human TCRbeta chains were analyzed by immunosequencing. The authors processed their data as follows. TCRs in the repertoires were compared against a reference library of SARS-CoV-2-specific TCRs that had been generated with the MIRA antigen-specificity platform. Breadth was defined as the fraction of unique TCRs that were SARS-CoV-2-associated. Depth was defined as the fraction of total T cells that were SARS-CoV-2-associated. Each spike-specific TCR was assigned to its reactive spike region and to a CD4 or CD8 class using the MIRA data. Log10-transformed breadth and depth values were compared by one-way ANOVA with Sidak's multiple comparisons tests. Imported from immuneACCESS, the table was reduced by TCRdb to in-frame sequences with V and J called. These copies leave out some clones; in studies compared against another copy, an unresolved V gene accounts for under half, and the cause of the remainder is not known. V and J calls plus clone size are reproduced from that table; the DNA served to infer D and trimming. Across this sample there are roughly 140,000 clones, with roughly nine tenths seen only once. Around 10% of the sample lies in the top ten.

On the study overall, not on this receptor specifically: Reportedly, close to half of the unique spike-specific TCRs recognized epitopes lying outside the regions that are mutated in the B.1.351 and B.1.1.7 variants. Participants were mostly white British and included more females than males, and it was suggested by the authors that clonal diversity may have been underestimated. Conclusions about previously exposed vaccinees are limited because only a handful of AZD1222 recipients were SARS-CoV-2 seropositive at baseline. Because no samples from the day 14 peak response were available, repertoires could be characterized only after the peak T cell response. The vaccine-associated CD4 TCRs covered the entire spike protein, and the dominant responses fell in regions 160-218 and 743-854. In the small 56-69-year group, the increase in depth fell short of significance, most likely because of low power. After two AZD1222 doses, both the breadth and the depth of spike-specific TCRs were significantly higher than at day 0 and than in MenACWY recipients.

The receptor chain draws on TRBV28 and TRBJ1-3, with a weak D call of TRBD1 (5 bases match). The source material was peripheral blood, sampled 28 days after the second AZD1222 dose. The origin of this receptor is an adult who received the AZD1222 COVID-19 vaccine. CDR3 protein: CASSFHGGSGNTIYF. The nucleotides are TGTGCCAGCAGTTTCCATGGGGGATCTGGAAACACCATATATTTT.